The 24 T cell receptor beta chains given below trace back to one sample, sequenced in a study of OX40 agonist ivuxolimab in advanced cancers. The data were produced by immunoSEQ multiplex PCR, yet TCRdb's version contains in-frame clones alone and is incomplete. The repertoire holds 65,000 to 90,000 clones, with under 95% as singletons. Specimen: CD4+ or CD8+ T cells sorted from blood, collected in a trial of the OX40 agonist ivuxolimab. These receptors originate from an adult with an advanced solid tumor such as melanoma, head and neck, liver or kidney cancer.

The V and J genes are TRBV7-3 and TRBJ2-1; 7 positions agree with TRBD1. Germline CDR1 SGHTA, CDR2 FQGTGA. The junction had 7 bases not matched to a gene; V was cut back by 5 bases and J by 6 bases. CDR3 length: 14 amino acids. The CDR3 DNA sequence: TGTGCCAGCAGCCCGACAGGGTCGGGCAATGAGCAGTTCTTC. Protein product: CASSPTGSGNEQFF.

The CDR3 DNA reads TGTGCCAGCAGCCCCGGAGGTCAGGGAAGGGCCTACGAGCAGTACTTC. Its translation: CASSPGGQGRAYEQYF. This sequence joins TRBV13 and TRBJ2-7; the D call may be TRBD1 or TRBD2 (5 bases each). Trimming removed 5 bases at V and 2 bases at J, with 19 bases between. This CDR3 contains 16 residues. The germline gives CDR1 PRHDT, CDR2 FYEKMQ (reference sequence).

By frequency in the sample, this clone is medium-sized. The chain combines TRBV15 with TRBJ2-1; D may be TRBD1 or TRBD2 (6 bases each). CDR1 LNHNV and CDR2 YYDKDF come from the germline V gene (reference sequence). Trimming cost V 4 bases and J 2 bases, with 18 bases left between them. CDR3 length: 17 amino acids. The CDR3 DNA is TGTGCCACCAGCATCAACGAGGAGGGGGTTGCCTACAATGAGCAGTTCTTC. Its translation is CATSINEEGVAYNEQFF.

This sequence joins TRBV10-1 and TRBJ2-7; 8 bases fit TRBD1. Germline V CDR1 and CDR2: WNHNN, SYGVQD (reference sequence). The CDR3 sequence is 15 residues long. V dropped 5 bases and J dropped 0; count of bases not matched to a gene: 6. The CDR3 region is CASSKDRESSYEQYF. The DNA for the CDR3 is TGCGCCAGCAGTAAGGACAGGGAGAGCTCCTACGAGCAGTACTTC.

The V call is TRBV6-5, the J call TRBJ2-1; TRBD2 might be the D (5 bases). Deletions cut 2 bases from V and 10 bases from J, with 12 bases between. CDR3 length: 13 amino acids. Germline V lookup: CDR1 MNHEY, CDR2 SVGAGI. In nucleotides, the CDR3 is TGTGCCAGCAGTTACGGCGTCGGGGTGGAGCAGTTCTTC. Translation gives CASSYGVGVEQFF.

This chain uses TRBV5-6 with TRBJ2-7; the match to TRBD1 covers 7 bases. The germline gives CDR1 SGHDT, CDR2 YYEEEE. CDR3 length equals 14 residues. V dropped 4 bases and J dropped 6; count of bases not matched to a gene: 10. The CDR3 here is CASSPGQYTSEQYF. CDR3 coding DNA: TGTGCCAGCAGCCCGGGACAGTACACAAGCGAGCAGTACTTC.

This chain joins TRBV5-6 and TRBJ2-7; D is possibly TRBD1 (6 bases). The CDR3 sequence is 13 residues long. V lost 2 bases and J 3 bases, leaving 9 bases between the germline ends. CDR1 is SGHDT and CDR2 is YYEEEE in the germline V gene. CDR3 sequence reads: CASSFGQSYEQYF. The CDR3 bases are TGTGCCAGCAGCTTCGGACAGAGCTACGAGCAGTACTTC.

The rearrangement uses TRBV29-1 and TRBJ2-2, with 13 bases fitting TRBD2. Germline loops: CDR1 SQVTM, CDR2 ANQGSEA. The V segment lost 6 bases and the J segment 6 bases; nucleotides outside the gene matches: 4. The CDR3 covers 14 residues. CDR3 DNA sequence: TGCAGCGTCCTCACTAGCGGGGGGGCCGGGGAGCTGTTTTTT. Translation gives CSVLTSGGAGELFF.

The CDR3 is CASSGHRGEQFF. CDR3 sequence (DNA): TGCGCCAGCAGCGGTCACAGGGGTGAGCAGTTCTTC. The rearrangement links TRBV4-3 to TRBJ2-1; TRBD1 matches 7 bases. CDR3 length: 12 residues. Germline V gives CDR1 LGHNA, CDR2 YSLEER. V lost 5 bases to trimming and J lost 9 bases; unmatched junction nucleotides: 4.

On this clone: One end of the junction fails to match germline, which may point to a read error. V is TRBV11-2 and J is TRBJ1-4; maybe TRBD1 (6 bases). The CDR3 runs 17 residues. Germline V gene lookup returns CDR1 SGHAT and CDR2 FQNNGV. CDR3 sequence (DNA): TGTGCCAGCAGCCTAGAAGGGGGACAAGCAACTAATGAAAAACTGTTTTTT. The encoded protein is CASSLEGGQATNEKLFF.

CDR3 amino acids: CASSEYTGREDTQYF. The CDR3 region has the DNA TGTGCCAGCAGTGAATATACGGGTCGGGAAGATACGCAGTATTTT. The chain combines TRBV25-1 with TRBJ2-3; D may be TRBD2 (5 bases). The length of the CDR3 is 15 residues. Trimming pared 0 bases from V and 5 bases from J, leaving 12 bases between. CDR1 and CDR2 (germline): MGHDK, SYGVNS.

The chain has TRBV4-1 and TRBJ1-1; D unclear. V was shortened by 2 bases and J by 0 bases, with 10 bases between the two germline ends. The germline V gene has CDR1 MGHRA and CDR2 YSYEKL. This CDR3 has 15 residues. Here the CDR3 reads CASSQTIGLNTEAFF. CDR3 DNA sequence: TGCGCCAGCAGCCAAACAATAGGGTTGAACACTGAAGCTTTCTTT.

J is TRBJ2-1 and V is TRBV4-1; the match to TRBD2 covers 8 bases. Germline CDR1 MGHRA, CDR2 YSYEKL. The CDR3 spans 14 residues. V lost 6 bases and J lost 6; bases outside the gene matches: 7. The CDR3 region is CASRGAGGANEQFF. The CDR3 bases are TGCGCCAGCAGAGGGGCGGGGGGCGCCAATGAGCAGTTCTTC.

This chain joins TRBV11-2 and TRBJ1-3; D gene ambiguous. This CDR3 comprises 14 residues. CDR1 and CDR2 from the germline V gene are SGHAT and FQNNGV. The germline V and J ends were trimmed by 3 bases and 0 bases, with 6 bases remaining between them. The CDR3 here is CASSLGVSGNTIYF. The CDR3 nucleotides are TGTGCCAGCAGCTTGGGTGTCTCTGGAAACACCATATATTTT.

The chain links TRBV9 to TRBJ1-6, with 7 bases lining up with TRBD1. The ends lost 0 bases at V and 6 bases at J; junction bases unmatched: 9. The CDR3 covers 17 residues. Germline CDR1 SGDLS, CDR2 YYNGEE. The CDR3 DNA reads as TGTGCCAGCAGCGTAGCTCGGGAAGGGGGCTTTAATTCACCCCTCCACTTT. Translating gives CASSVAREGGFNSPLHF.

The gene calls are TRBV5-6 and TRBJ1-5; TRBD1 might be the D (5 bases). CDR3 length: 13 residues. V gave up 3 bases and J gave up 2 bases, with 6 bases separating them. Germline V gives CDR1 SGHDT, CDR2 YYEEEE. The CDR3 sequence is CASSWGGNQPQHF. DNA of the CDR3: TGTGCCAGCAGCTGGGGGGGCAATCAGCCCCAGCATTTT.

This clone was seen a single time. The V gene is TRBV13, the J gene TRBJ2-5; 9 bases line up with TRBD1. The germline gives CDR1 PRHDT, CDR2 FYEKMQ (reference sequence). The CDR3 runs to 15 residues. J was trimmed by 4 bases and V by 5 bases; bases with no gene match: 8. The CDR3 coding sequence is TGTGCCAGCAGCGATGCCGGGACAGGGACAGAGACCCAGTACTTC. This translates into CASSDAGTGTETQYF.

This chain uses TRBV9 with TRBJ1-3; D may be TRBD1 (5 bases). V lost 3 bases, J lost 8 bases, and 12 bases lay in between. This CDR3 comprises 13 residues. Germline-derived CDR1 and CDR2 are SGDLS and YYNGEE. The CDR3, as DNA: TGTGCCAGCAGCGCCGCGGGGGTGGACACCATATATTTT. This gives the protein CASSAAGVDTIYF.

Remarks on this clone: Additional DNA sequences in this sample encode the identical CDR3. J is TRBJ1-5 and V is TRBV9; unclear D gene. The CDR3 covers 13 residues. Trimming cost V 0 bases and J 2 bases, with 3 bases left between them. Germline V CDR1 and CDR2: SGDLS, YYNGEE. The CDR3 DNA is TGTGCCAGCAGCGTAGACGGCAATCAGCCCCAGCATTTT. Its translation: CASSVDGNQPQHF.

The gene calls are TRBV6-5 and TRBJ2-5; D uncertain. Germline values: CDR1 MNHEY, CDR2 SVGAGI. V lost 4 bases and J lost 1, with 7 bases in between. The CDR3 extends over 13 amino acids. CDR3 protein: CASSWGFQETQYF. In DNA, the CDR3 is TGTGCCAGCAGTTGGGGTTTCCAAGAGACCCAGTACTTC.

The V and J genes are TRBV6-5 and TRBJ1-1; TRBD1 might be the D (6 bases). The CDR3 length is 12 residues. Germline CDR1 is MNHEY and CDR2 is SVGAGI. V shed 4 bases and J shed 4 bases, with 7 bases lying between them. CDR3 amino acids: CASSSGATEAFF. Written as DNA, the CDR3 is TGTGCCAGCAGTTCAGGGGCCACTGAAGCTTTCTTT.

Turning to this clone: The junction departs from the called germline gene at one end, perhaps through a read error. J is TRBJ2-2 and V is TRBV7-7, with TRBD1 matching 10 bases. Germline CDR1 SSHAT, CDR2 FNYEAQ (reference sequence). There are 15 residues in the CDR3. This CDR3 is CASSPDRGLTGELFF. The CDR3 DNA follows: TGTGCTAGCAGCCCCGACAGGGGGCTTACCGGGGAGCTGTTTTTT.

The DNA of the CDR3 is TGTGCTAGTGGTTTGCGCGCTCAACCGGCGGACAATGAGCAGTTCTTC. Protein product: CASGLRAQPADNEQFF. The gene calls are TRBV12-5 and TRBJ2-1, with D uncertain. The germline V gene encodes CDR1 LGHNT and CDR2 FRNRAP. Trimming took 2 bases from V and 5 from J, leaving 16 bases between them. CDR3 size: 16 residues.

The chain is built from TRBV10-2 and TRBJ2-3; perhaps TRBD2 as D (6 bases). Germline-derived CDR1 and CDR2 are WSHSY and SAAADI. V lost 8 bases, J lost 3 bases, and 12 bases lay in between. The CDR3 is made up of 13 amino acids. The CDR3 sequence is CASGPAGTDTQYF. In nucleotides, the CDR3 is TGCGCCAGCGGGCCTGCGGGGACAGATACGCAGTATTTT.